Sequencing of this TCR beta chain was carried out in a study of blood T cell repertoires in COVID-19. Study-level background: Samples of COVID-19 (acute and convalescent) were obtained from the United States, Italy and Spain. Sample material is recorded as cDNA or gDNA derived from T cells, B-cell-depleted T cells, or PBMCs.

The germline V gene encodes CDR1 SGHTA and CDR2 FQGTGA. V lost 0 bases, J lost 5 bases, and 4 bases lay in between. The CDR3 totals 12 residues. TCRdb's table, derived via immunoSEQ multiplex PCR, lists solely in-frame clones and lacks some. The sample lists roughly 250,000 clones, 70% to 90% seen once, with approximately 3.3% in the top ten. This TCR came from a woman aged 40 to 50 with acute or convalescent COVID-19. Sequenced sample: peripheral blood. V is TRBV7-3 and J is TRBJ1-1; D is uncertain. The CDR3, as DNA: TGTGCCAGCAGCTTAACAGAGACTGAAGCTTTCTTT. Translating it yields CASSLTETEAFF.